These 18 T cell receptor beta chains were all obtained from the same sample, sequenced in a study of T cell clonality in common variable immunodeficiency. General study findings and limits: Common variable immunodeficiency TCR beta sequences reportedly had fewer deletions and N-nucleotide insertions.

Their specific antigens are unknown. Produced via immunoSEQ multiplex PCR; TCRdb's table is partial and in-frame only. Recorded here are tens of thousands of clones, none singletons. The sample was peripheral blood mononuclear cells. These receptors were collected from a human donor with common variable immunodeficiency.

Of note for this clone: The read finishes 3 residues shy of the CDR3 end, and the germline J gene is used to complete it. The chain carries TRBV30 and TRBJ2-2; 9 bases match TRBD2. The CDR3 covers 15 residues. Germline assignment: CDR1 GTSNPN and CDR2 SVGIG (reference sequence). Unmatched junction bases numbered 7, after V lost 4 bases and J lost 4 bases. The part of the CDR3 DNA that was read is TGTGCCTGGACCCCCCTAGCGGGGACCACCGGGGAG. It yields the protein CAWTPLAGTTGE. The full CDR3 protein reads CAWTPLAGTTGELFF.

This clone was seen only a few times. The read ends 3 residues shy of where the CDR3 ends; the end is completed using the germline J gene. The rearrangement uses TRBV19 and TRBJ2-1; 10 bases align to TRBD2. CDR1 is LNHDA, CDR2 SQIVND, per germline (reference sequence). V was pared by 5 bases and J by 7 bases, with 11 bases of the junction left unmatched. This CDR3 contains 16 residues. The CDR3 protein is CASSVSSGGAQNEQFF. CDR3 bases read: TGTGCCAGTAGTGTCTCGAGCGGGGGGGCGCAAAATGAG.

As for this clone: The read finishes 3 residues shy of the CDR3 end, and the germline J gene is used to complete it. The chain joins TRBV18 to TRBJ2-5; 7 bases line up with TRBD2. Germline CDR1 is KGHSH and CDR2 is LQKENI. The CDR3 contains 14 residues. J was trimmed by 2 bases and V by 4 bases; bases with no gene match: 4. CDR3 sequence: CASSLLASQETQYF. The sequenced CDR3 bases are TGTGCCAGCTCACTACTAGCGAGTCAAGAGACC.

At least ten counts were recorded for this clone. The CDR3 goes on 3 residues after the read ends, and that part is filled in from the germline J gene. V usage is TRBV5-5 and J usage is TRBJ2-3, with 11 bases matching TRBD2. The V gene's germline CDR1 is SGHKS and CDR2 YYEKEE (reference sequence). The junction had 4 bases not matched to a gene; V was cut back by 6 bases and J by 1 base. The CDR3 extends over 15 amino acids. The CDR3 sequence is CASNLLAGGTDTQYF. Partial CDR3 DNA: TGTGCCAGCAACTTACTAGCGGGGGGCACAGATACG.

This clone was detected a few times. The sequenced fragment ends 3 residues before the CDR3 boundary, so the rest is inferred from the germline J gene. V gene TRBV2 combines with J gene TRBJ1-6, with TRBD1 identical over 8 bases. CDR3 length: 15 amino acids. The V segment lost 3 bases and the J segment 6 bases; nucleotides outside the gene matches: 4. Germline lookup yields CDR1 SNHLY and CDR2 FYNNEI. The CDR3 sequence is CASSEQGALNSPLHF. The covered CDR3 bases are TGTGCCAGCAGTGAGCAGGGGGCCCTTAATTCACCC. Combining the CDR3 with reference TRBV2 and TRBJ1-6 gives the whole variable domain EPEVTQTPSHQVTQMGQEVILRCVPISNHLYFYWYRQILGQKVEFLVSFYNNEISEKSEIFDDQFSVERPDGSNFTLKIRSTKLEDSAMYFCASSEQGALNSPLHFGNGTRLTVT.

As regards this clone: The CDR3 goes on 3 residues after the read ends, and that part is filled in from the germline J gene. This sequence joins TRBV7-9 and TRBJ2-3; 9 bases align to TRBD2. Germline V gives CDR1 SEHNR, CDR2 FQNEAQ (reference sequence). This CDR3 spans 15 amino acids. V lost 8 bases and J lost 0; bases outside the gene matches: 6. Partial CDR3 DNA: TGTGCCAGCGCTCGCGGGGGGGGTAGCACAGATACG. It codes for CASARGGGSTDT. The CDR3 reads in full as CASARGGGSTDTQYF.

At least ten counts were recorded for this clone. The read terminates 3 residues ahead of where the CDR3 ends, so the germline J gene completes it. The V call is TRBV20-1, the J call TRBJ1-2; 8 bases match TRBD1. CDR1 is DFQATT and CDR2 is SNEGSKA in the germline V gene (reference sequence). J lost 2 bases, V lost 8 bases, and 7 bases had no gene match. The CDR3 has 13 residues. CDR3 region: CSTYWTGNYGYTF. The covered CDR3 bases are TGCAGTACCTACTGGACAGGGAACTATGGC.

In its sample, this clone was seen a few times. From the germline J gene comes the end of the CDR3, since the read stops 3 residues before it. The chain is built from TRBV19 and TRBJ1-1; 7 bases line up with TRBD1. Trimming cost V 7 bases and J 1 base; bases outside gene matches: 3. This CDR3 contains 13 residues. CDR1 is LNHDA, CDR2 SQIVND, per germline (reference sequence). The CDR3 loop reads CASKGQSNTEAFF. The covered CDR3 bases are TGTGCCAGTAAGGGACAGTCGAACACTGAA.

To note about this clone: The sequenced fragment ends 3 residues before the CDR3 boundary, so the rest is inferred from the germline J gene. The rearrangement links TRBV18 to TRBJ1-2; 9 bases are a match to TRBD1. Germline V gene sequence: CDR1 KGHSH, CDR2 LQKENI. The CDR3 is made up of 14 amino acids. Trimming at V came to 3 bases and at J to 6 bases, leaving 5 bases not matched to a gene. CDR3 bases read: TGTGCCAGCTCACCGTCCGGGACAGGGAATGGC. This translates into CASSPSGTGNG. The whole CDR3 sequence reads CASSPSGTGNGYTF.

This clone was observed at least ten times. Read data end 3 residues before the CDR3 end; the end is taken from the germline J gene. Other DNA sequences in this sample translate to the same CDR3. This sequence joins TRBV19 and TRBJ1-6; 10 bases line up with TRBD1. The CDR3 has 16 residues. J lost 9 bases, V lost 3 bases, and 8 bases had no gene match. The germline V gene has CDR1 LNHDA and CDR2 SQIVND (reference sequence). CDR3 bases read: TGTGCCAGTAGTATGAGCGACAGGGGGCGAACTTCACCC. It specifies CASSMSDRGRTSP. The full CDR3 sequence reads CASSMSDRGRTSPLHF.

This clone was recorded a few times. The CDR3 loop is CASSLGARDTQYF. CDR3 bases read: TGTGCCAGCAGCTTGGGGGCCCGTGATACG. The chain links TRBV5-6 to TRBJ2-3; D gene uncertain. Sequencing ends 3 residues short of the CDR3 end; the germline J gene provides the rest. Trimming cost V 0 bases and J 6 bases, with 8 bases left between them. CDR3 length: 13 residues. Germline CDR1 reads SGHDT; CDR2 reads YYEEEE. Using reference TRBV5-6 and TRBJ2-3 for the parts outside the CDR3, the full variable domain is DAGVTQSPTHLIKTRGQQVTLRCSPKSGHDTVSWYQQALGQGPQFIFQYYEEEERQRGNFPDRFSGHQFPNYSSELNVNALLLGDSALYLCASSLGARDTQYFGPGTRLTVL.

Judged by abundance, this clone is medium-sized. The read comes to an end 3 residues before the CDR3 does, leaving the germline J gene to fill in the end. The chain joins TRBV2 to TRBJ1-3; D gene uncertain. The germline V and J ends were trimmed by 1 base and 5 bases, with 6 bases remaining between them. Germline V gene sequence: CDR1 SNHLY, CDR2 FYNNEI. The CDR3 extends over 13 amino acids. The CDR3 here is CASSEVPRNTIYF. The part of the CDR3 DNA that was read is TGTGCCAGCAGTGAAGTCCCTAGAAACACC.

This clone has ten or more counts. The CDR3 end lies 3 residues beyond the end of the read and is filled in from the germline J gene. The chain joins TRBV2 to TRBJ2-1; 14 bases line up with TRBD2. This CDR3 has 17 amino acids. V lost 10 bases, J lost 6 bases, and 14 bases stayed unmatched. Germline assignment: CDR1 SNHLY and CDR2 FYNNEI. The CDR3 sequence is CAILFRTSGGFANEQFF. The sequenced CDR3 bases are TGTGCCATCTTGTTTCGGACTAGCGGGGGGTTTGCCAATGAG.

Comment on this clone: The missing CDR3 end, 3 residues past where the read stops, is filled in from the germline J gene. The genes are TRBV30 and TRBJ1-3; 11 positions agree with TRBD1. The V and J ends lost 3 bases and 1 base, in that order; junction bases with no gene match: 2. Germline CDR1 GTSNPN, CDR2 SVGIG (reference sequence). The CDR3 has 15 amino acids. The covered CDR3 bases are TGTGCCTGGAGCCGGGACAGGGGGTCTGGAAACACC. This encodes CAWSRDRGSGNT. The full CDR3 protein reads CAWSRDRGSGNTIYF.

In regard to this clone: The read terminates 3 residues before the CDR3 end, so the remaining end is supplied by the germline J gene. The rearrangement links TRBV30 to TRBJ1-4; 9 nucleotides line up with TRBD1. The CDR3 length is 15 residues. Germline CDR1 is GTSNPN and CDR2 is SVGIG (reference sequence). The part of the CDR3 DNA that was read is TGTGCCTGGAGTGTATGGGACAGGGTCCTTGAGGAA. Its translation: CAWSVWDRVLEE. The entire CDR3 reads CAWSVWDRVLEELFF.

This clone was detected a few times. The CDR3 end falls 3 residues outside the read, so it is completed with the germline J gene. The genes are TRBV18 and TRBJ1-6; D uncertain. The CDR3 has 15 residues. Germline-derived CDR1 and CDR2 are KGHSH and LQKENI. Trimming cost V 2 bases and J 0 bases, with 5 bases left between them. The covered CDR3 bases are TGTGCCAGCTCACCAACGGGCTCCTATAATTCACCC. Residues: CASSPTGSYNSP. The whole CDR3 sequence reads CASSPTGSYNSPLHF.

A remark on this clone: A read error is possible here, since a much larger clone lies one base away. The sequence runs out 3 residues before the end of the CDR3; the remainder is reconstructed from the germline J gene. The same CDR3 can be traced to other DNA sequences in this sample. The chain combines TRBV18 with TRBJ1-1; D perhaps matches TRBD1 (6 bases). Germline V gene sequence: CDR1 KGHSH, CDR2 LQKENI. V lost 6 bases and J lost 5, with 25 bases in between. The CDR3 runs 17 residues. The CDR3 DNA, read in part, is TGTGCCAGCTCGCAAGAGGCAACAGGGCCCTTGGGGACTGAA. Translation gives CASSQEATGPLGTE. The whole CDR3 is CASSQEATGPLGTEAFF.

This clone was picked up many times. The CDR3 is cut off 3 residues early in the read; its end comes from the germline J gene. The V call is TRBV20-1, the J call TRBJ1-1; 12 positions agree with TRBD1. After removal of 7 bases from V and 0 bases from J, the junction contained 9 bases not matched to a gene. The CDR3 runs to 16 residues. Germline lookup yields CDR1 DFQATT and CDR2 SNEGSKA (reference sequence). The CDR3 loop reads CSGAGTGGYMNTEAFF. Partial CDR3 DNA: TGCAGTGGGGCCGGGACAGGGGGCTACATGAACACTGAA.